This TCR beta chain was retrieved from a study of cytomegalovirus exposure and HLA in healthy donors. Study information: Most donors, roughly 84% of roughly 400 genotyped, fell in the Caucasian-associated ancestry cluster.

Germline V gene data show CDR1 as LNHDA and CDR2 as SQIVND (reference sequence). V was pared by 3 bases and J by 7 bases, with 7 bases between. The CDR3 extends over 13 amino acids. Study-level findings and limits: Productive status was seen about 87% or about 30% of the time for most TCR beta V segments in an earlier analysis. There were some public TCRs occurring in many donors, but most TCR sequences were rare.

PCR employed 60 Vbeta and 13 Jbeta primers. Clones were read by immunoSEQ multiplex PCR, and TCRdb kept only the in-frame ones, dropping some. The table records 130,000 or so clones, roughly 86% of them present only once. Notes on this clone: Its target is not known.

The sequencing input was PBMCs. The sequence came from a man younger than 30 in good health and CMV-seronegative. The rearrangement links TRBV19 to TRBJ1-6; D call uncertain. Written as DNA, the CDR3 is TGTGCCAGTAGTATCCAGACAAATTCACCCCTCCACTTT. Residues: CASSIQTNSPLHF.